These T cell receptor beta chains were read from a single sample in a study of neurological immune-mediated disorders. In TCRdb, the 5' RACE reads were re-called with MiXCR into one record per CDR3 protein. Of approximately 30,000 distinct CDR3 sequences listed, 10% to 15% are singletons. The sample was PBMCs. The receptors stem from a middle-aged woman in good health. The CDR3 runs from the conserved cysteine through the conserved F or W. The D gene is left open where the match is weak. The size entry is marked missing in some rows and otherwise reads once, few, many or a size class.

j_call clone_size d_call v_call cdr3_aa cdr3_nt
TRBJ2-2 many TRBD1 TRBV5-1 CASSSSDRDASGELFF TGCGCCAGCAGCTCTTCGGACAGGGATGCATCGGGGGAGCTGTTTTTT
TRBJ2-1 many NA TRBV4-3 CASSQDFGSGYNEQFF TGCGCCAGCAGCCAAGATTTCGGGTCGGGGTACAATGAGCAGTTCTTC
TRBJ2-7 NA TRBD1 TRBV5-6 CASRTWTGAYEQYF TGTGCCAGCAGGACCTGGACAGGGGCCTACGAGCAGTACTTC
TRBJ1-5 NA NA TRBV10-3 CAISDPGGGGVAQPQHF TGTGCCATCAGTGACCCTGGAGGGGGTGGGGTCGCTCAGCCCCAGCATTTT
TRBJ1-6 NA NA TRBV2 CASSPNNSPLHF TGTGCCAGCAGCCCAAATAATTCACCCCTCCACTTT
TRBJ2-7 few NA TRBV2 CASTLEIDEQYF TGTGCCAGCACCTTGGAGATCGACGAGCAGTACTTC
TRBJ2-2 many TRBD1 TRBV5-1 CASSLQGQGGELFF TGCGCCAGCAGCCTACAGGGGCAAGGCGGGGAGCTGTTTTTT
TRBJ1-1 many NA TRBV12-3/TRBV12-4 CASSLGEGDEAFF TGTGCCAGCAGTCTCGGGGAGGGGGATGAAGCTTTCTTT
TRBJ1-5 many NA TRBV24-1 CATSHPPEDQAQHF TGTGCCACCAGCCACCCCCCTGAGGATCAGGCCCAGCATTTT
TRBJ2-2 many TRBD2 TRBV7-2 CASSYRLAVSTGELFF TGTGCCAGCAGCTATAGACTAGCGGTGAGCACCGGGGAGCTGTTTTTT
TRBJ2-1 medium-sized TRBD2 TRBV3-1 CASSRTPAGVGNEQFF TGTGCCAGCAGCCGCACCCCTGCGGGAGTTGGAAATGAGCAGTTCTTC
TRBJ2-7 many TRBD2 TRBV7-2 CASSPGAGGPSYEQYF TGTGCCAGCAGCCCTGGAGCGGGGGGGCCCTCCTACGAGCAGTACTTC
TRBJ2-2 many NA TRBV4-1 CASSPPIGELFF TGCGCCAGCAGCCCCCCAATCGGGGAGCTGTTTTTT
TRBJ1-1 many NA TRBV20-1 CSASAPSLNTEAFF TGCAGTGCTAGCGCTCCCAGTTTGAACACTGAAGCTTTCTTT
TRBJ2-7 many NA TRBV5-1 CASSPPGPLSYEQYF TGCGCCAGCAGCCCGCCGGGACCGCTATCCTACGAGCAGTACTTC
TRBJ2-1 many TRBD1 TRBV6-2/TRBV6-3 CASTKQGAGNEQFF TGTGCCAGCACCAAACAGGGGGCCGGGAATGAGCAGTTCTTC
TRBJ2-7 many NA TRBV28 CASARTVNSYEQYF TGTGCCAGCGCTAGGACAGTCAACTCCTACGAGCAGTACTTC
TRBJ2-1 many TRBD2 TRBV4-3 CASSPGLAGGRRYNEQFF TGCGCCAGCAGCCCAGGACTAGCGGGAGGGCGAAGGTACAATGAGCAGTTCTTC
TRBJ2-1 many TRBD2 TRBV20-1 CSARDLTSGGRSSYNEQFF TGCAGTGCTAGAGATCTAACTAGCGGGGGGCGAAGCTCCTACAATGAGCAGTTCTTC
TRBJ1-2 NA TRBD1 TRBV5-4 CASSHQGQGYGYTF TGTGCCAGCAGCCACCAGGGACAGGGTTATGGCTACACCTTC
TRBJ2-3 many NA TRBV7-2 CASRLGPSADTQYF TGTGCCAGCAGACTGGGACCAAGCGCAGATACGCAGTATTTT
TRBJ2-3 few TRBD2 TRBV5-1 CASSFSGTYVWDTQYF TGCGCCAGCAGCTTTAGCGGGACGTATGTCTGGGATACGCAGTATTTT
TRBJ2-2 NA NA TRBV6-1 CASSEGPRTGELFF TGTGCCAGCAGTGAAGGGCCCAGGACGGGGGAGCTGTTTTTT
TRBJ2-5 many NA TRBV5-1 CASSLVSSPGETQYF TGCGCCAGCAGCTTGGTTTCCAGCCCAGGGGAGACCCAGTACTTC
TRBJ2-5 many NA TRBV7-2 CASSLMETQYF TGTGCCAGCAGCTTAATGGAGACCCAGTACTTC